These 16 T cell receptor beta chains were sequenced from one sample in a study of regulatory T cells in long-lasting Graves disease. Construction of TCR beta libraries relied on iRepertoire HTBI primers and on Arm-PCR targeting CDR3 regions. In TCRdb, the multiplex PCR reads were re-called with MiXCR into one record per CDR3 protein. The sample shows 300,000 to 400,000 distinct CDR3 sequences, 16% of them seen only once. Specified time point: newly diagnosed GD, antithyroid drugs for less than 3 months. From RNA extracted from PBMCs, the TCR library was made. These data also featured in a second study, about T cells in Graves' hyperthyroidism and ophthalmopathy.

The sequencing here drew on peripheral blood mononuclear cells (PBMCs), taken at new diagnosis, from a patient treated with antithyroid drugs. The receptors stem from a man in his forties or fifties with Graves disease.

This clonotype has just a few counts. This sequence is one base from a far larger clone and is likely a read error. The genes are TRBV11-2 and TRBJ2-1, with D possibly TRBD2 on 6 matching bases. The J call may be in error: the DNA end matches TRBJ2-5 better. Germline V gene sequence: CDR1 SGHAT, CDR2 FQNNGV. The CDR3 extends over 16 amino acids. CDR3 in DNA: TGTGCCAGCAGCCGACCTGGGGCGGGGAGCCAAGAGACCCAGTACTTC. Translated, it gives CASSRPGAGSQETQYF.

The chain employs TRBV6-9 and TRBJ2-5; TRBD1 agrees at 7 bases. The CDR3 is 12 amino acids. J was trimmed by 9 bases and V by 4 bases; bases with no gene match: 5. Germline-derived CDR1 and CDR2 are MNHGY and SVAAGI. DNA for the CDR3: TGTGCCAGCAGTTGGGACAGCAGATCCCAGTACTTC. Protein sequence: CASSWDSRSQYF.

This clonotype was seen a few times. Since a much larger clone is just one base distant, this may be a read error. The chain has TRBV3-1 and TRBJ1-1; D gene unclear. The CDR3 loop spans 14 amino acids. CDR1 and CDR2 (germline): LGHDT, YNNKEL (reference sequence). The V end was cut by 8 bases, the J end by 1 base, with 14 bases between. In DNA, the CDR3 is TGTGCCAGCGGGTCGGCAAGCCGGAACACTGAAGCTTTCTTT. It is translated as CASGSASRNTEAFF.

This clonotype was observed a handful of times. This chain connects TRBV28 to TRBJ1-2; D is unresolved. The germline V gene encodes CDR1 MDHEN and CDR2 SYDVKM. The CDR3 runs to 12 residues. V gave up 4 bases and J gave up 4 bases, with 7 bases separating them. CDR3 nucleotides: TGTGCCAGCAGTTGGATAGGCTATGGCTACACCTTC. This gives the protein CASSWIGYGYTF.

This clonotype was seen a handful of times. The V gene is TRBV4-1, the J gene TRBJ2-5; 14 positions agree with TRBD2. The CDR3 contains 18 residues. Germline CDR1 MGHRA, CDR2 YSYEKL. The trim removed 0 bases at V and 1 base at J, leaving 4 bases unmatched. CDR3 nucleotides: TGCGCCAGCAGCCAAGATCCGGGACTAGCGGGGGCCCAAGAGACCCAGTACTTC. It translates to CASSQDPGLAGAQETQYF.

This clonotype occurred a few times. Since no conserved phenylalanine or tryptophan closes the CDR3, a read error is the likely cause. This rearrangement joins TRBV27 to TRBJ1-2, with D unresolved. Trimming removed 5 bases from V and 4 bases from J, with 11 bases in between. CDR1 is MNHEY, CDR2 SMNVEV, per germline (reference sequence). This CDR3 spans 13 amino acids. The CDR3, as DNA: TGTGCCAGCAGTCCGCGATCAGCCTATGGCTACACCTCC. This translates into CASSPRSAYGYTS.

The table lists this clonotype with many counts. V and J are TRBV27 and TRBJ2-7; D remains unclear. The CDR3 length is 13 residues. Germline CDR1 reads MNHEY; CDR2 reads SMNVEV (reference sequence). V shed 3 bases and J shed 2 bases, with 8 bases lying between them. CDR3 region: CASSLYRTYEQYF. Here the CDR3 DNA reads TGTGCCAGCAGTTTGTATAGAACCTACGAGCAGTACTTC.

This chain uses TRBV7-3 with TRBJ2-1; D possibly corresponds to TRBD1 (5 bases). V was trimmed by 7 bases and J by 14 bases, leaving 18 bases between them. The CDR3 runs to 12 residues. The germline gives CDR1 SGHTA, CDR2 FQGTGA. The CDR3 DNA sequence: TGTGCCAGCAATAGCAGGGCTCTACTCGAGTTCTTC. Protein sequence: CASNSRALLEFF.

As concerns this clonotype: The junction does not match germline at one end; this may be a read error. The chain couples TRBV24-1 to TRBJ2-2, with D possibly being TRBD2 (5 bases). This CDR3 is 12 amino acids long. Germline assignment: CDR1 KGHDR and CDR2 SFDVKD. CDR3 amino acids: CATSEYTGELLF. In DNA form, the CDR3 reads TGTGCCACCAGTGAATATACCGGGGAGCTGCTTTTT.

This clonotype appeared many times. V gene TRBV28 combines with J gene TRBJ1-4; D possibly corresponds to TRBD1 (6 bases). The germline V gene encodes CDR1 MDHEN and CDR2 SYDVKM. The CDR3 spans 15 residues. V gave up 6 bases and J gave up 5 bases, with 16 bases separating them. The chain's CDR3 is CASSHLRQANEKLFF. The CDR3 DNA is TGTGCCAGCAGCCACCTTCGACAGGCGAATGAAAAACTGTTTTTT.

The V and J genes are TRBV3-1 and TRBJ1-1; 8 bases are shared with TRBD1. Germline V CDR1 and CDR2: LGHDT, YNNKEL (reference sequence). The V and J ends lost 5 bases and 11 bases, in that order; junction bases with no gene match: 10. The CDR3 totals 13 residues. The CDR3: CASSSDRAVGAFF. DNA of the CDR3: TGTGCCAGCAGCTCGGACAGGGCCGTGGGGGCTTTCTTT. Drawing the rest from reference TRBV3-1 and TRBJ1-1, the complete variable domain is DTAVSQTPKYLVTQMGNDKSIKCEQNLGHDTMYWYKQDSKKFLKIMFSYNNKELIINETVPNRFSPKSPDKAHLNLHINSLELGDSAVYFCASSSDRAVGAFFGQGTRLTVV.

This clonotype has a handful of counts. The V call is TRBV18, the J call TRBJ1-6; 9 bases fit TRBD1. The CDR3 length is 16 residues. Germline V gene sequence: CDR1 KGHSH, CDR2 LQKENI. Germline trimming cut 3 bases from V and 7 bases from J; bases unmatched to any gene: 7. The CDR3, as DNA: TGTGCCAGCTCACCCCTCGGACAGGGGACGAATTCACCCCTCCACTTT. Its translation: CASSPLGQGTNSPLHF.

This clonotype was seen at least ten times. CDR3 nucleotide sequence: TGCAGTGCAGTATCGACAGTCCCCGAGCAGTTCTTC. Translated, it gives CSAVSTVPEQFF. V usage is TRBV20-1 and J usage is TRBJ2-1, with a weak D call TRBD1 (5 bases). Between the trimmed V and J ends, which lost 6 bases and 10 bases, there was a span of 16 bases. Per the germline V gene, CDR1 is DFQATT and CDR2 is SNEGSKA (reference sequence). This CDR3 is built from 12 residues.

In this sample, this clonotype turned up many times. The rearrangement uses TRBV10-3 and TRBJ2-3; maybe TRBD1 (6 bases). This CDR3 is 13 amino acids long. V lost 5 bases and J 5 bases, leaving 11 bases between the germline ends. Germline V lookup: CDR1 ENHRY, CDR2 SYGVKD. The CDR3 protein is CAISWTAEDTQYF. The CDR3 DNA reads TGTGCCATCAGTTGGACAGCCGAAGATACGCAGTATTTT.

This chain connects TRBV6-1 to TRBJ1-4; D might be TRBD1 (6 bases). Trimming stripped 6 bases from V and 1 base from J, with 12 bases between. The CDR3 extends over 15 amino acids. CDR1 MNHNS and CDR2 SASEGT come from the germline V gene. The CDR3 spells CASRPEGGTNEKLFF. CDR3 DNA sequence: TGTGCCAGCAGACCCGAGGGGGGAACTAATGAAAAACTGTTTTTT.

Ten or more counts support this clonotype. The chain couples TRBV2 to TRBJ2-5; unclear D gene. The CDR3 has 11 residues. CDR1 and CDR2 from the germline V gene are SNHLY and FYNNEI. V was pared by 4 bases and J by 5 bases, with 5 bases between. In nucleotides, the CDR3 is TGTGCCAGCAGTGGTGGGGAGACCCAGTACTTC. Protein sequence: CASSGGETQYF.